This TCR beta chain was obtained from a study of graft-versus-host responses after intestinal transplantation. Produced via immunoSEQ multiplex PCR; TCRdb's table is partial and in-frame only. The sample has 10,000 to 15,000 clones, 35% seen once. Germline loops: CDR1 SEHNR, CDR2 FQNEAQ (reference sequence). V gave up 4 bases and J gave up 1 base, with 7 bases separating them. The CDR3 runs 13 residues. Plates contained approximately 200,000 CFSE-labeled responder cells and approximately 200,000 irradiated, violet-dye-labeled stimulator cells. Material: alloreactive CD8+ T cells from a mixed lymphocyte reaction culture, obtained before intestinal transplant. Regarding subset: CFSE-low proliferating T cells sorted from roughly six-day pre-transplant mixed lymphocyte reaction (GvH or HvG direction). This sequence originates from a human patient who received an intestinal transplant. The V gene is TRBV7-9, the J gene TRBJ1-1; unclear D gene. This chain's CDR3 is CASSSQANTEAFF. The CDR3, as DNA: TGTGCCAGCAGCTCCCAGGCGAACACTGAAGCTTTCTTT.